This T cell receptor beta chain was obtained from a study of shared clonotypes between healthy human individuals. For the study at large: Donors had three CD4 naive, three CD4 memory, two CD8 naive and one CD8 memory plate apiece. Study results and caveats: A reduction in generation probabilities was seen for non-shared clonotypes relative to those shared by all four donors.

CD8 cells classed as naive were CD45RO-negative and positively selected for CCR7, excluding terminally differentiated effector memory CD45RA+ cells. This clone showed up just once. Its specificity is unknown. Germline values: CDR1 SEHNR, CDR2 FQNEAQ (reference sequence). The CDR3 runs to 13 residues. V lost 10 bases and J lost 1, with 11 bases in between. Several immunoSEQ plates held equal portions of the genomic DNA taken from each subset. Per the original data handling: Filtering differed, since immunoSEQ gave only junction sequences and no quality scores. Clones were read by immunoSEQ multiplex PCR, and TCRdb kept only the in-frame ones, dropping some. That table furnishes V, J and clone size, whereas the DNA furnished D and trimming. The data hold roughly 2,000,000 clones, with just under 95% observed a single time.

Sequenced: naive CD8+ T cells from PBMCs. The sequence was obtained from a man aged 18 to 30 in good health. Some clones in this sample may be carry-over from other donors' samples. The chain combines TRBV7-9 with TRBJ2-1, with D uncertain. CDR3 DNA sequence: TGTGCCATCATCGAAGAGTCCTACAATGAGCAGTTCTTC. As protein: CAIIEESYNEQFF.